This T cell receptor (beta chain) was sequenced in a study of PD-1 blockade in classical Hodgkin lymphoma. Using immunoSEQ multiplex PCR, the repertoire was profiled, and TCRdb retains in-frame clones only, with some absent. The sample includes 110,000 or so clones, approximately 90% of them seen just once. Every patient experienced relapse after autologous stem cell transplantation, and brentuximab vedotin exposure varied. The CDR3 spans 17 residues. Per the germline V gene, CDR1 is MGHRA and CDR2 is YSYEKL. Unmatched junction bases numbered 7, after V lost 6 bases and J lost 1 base. This clonotype was sampled from a human donor with classical Hodgkin lymphoma. Here the sequenced sample was peripheral blood mononuclear cells (PBMCs), taken before the second cycle of nivolumab. The chain has TRBV4-1 and TRBJ2-3, with 13 bases lining up with TRBD2. CDR3 sequence: CASRRAGLAGGTDTQYF. The CDR3 nucleotides read TGCGCCAGCAGAAGAGCCGGACTAGCGGGAGGCACAGATACGCAGTATTTT.